A selection of T cell receptor beta chains follows, all from one sample in a study of glioma-infiltrating T cells after dendritic cell vaccination. TCRdb's copy holds only in-frame clones and misses some; the assay was immunoSEQ multiplex PCR. The sample lists about 65,000 clones, about 89% occurring once. Source: blood, taken after dendritic cell vaccination. The receptors derive from a human donor with glioblastoma. Each CDR3 is given with its conserved first and last residue. A D gene is named only where the DNA matches it firmly. A clone size is listed for some rows: how often the clone was seen (once, few, many), or a class if it is expanded.

v_call: TRBV2; clone_size: NA; d_call: NA; j_call: TRBJ1-6; cdr3_aa: CASSETGPGSPLHF; cdr3_nt: TGTGCCAGCAGTGAAACAGGGCCCGGTTCACCCCTCCACTTT
v_call: TRBV4-3; clone_size: NA; d_call: NA; j_call: TRBJ1-5; cdr3_aa: CASSQGGTRNQPQHF; cdr3_nt: TGCGCCAGCAGCCAAGGAGGGACTAGGAATCAGCCCCAGCATTTT
v_call: TRBV7-9; clone_size: NA; d_call: TRBD1; j_call: TRBJ2-7; cdr3_aa: CASSLARGQGVMLYYEQYF; cdr3_nt: TGTGCCAGCAGCTTAGCTCGGGGACAGGGAGTTATGTTGTACTACGAGCAGTACTTC
v_call: TRBV7-9; clone_size: NA; d_call: TRBD1; j_call: TRBJ2-3; cdr3_aa: CASSLALDRGTDTQYF; cdr3_nt: TGTGCCAGCAGCTTAGCGCTAGACAGGGGCACAGATACGCAGTATTTT
v_call: TRBV10-2; clone_size: NA; d_call: NA; j_call: TRBJ2-7; cdr3_aa: CASSEGRVITYEQYF; cdr3_nt: TGCGCCAGCAGTGAGGGCAGGGTCATTACCTACGAGCAGTACTTC
v_call: TRBV19; clone_size: NA; d_call: TRBD1; j_call: TRBJ1-4; cdr3_aa: CASSRQGSGVEKLFF; cdr3_nt: TGTGCCAGTAGCCGACAGGGGAGCGGTGTTGAAAAACTGTTTTTT
v_call: TRBV5-1; clone_size: NA; d_call: TRBD1; j_call: TRBJ1-1; cdr3_aa: CASSTAGGQTNTEAFF; cdr3_nt: TGCGCCAGCAGCACCGCGGGGGGACAGACCAACACTGAAGCTTTCTTT
v_call: TRBV6-1; clone_size: NA; d_call: TRBD1; j_call: TRBJ2-5; cdr3_aa: CASRGQGEAETQYF; cdr3_nt: TGTGCCAGCAGGGGACAGGGAGAGGCAGAGACCCAGTACTTC
v_call: TRBV5-1; clone_size: NA; d_call: NA; j_call: TRBJ1-4; cdr3_aa: CASSLGPTGEKLFF; cdr3_nt: TGCGCCAGCAGCTTGGGCCCCACAGGGGAAAAACTGTTTTTT
v_call: TRBV2; clone_size: NA; d_call: NA; j_call: TRBJ2-7; cdr3_aa: CASKGVASSYEQYF; cdr3_nt: TGTGCCAGCAAGGGGGTGGCTAGCTCCTACGAGCAGTACTTC
v_call: TRBV7-9; clone_size: NA; d_call: TRBD2; j_call: TRBJ2-5; cdr3_aa: CASSLGGLAGETQYF; cdr3_nt: TGTGCCAGCAGCTTAGGGGGACTAGCCGGGGAGACCCAGTACTTC
v_call: TRBV5-1; clone_size: NA; d_call: TRBD2; j_call: TRBJ2-7; cdr3_aa: CASSYSGRAKGLEQYF; cdr3_nt: TGCGCCAGCAGCTATAGCGGGAGAGCCAAGGGGCTCGAGCAGTACTTC
v_call: TRBV19; clone_size: NA; d_call: TRBD2; j_call: TRBJ2-5; cdr3_aa: CASTRRGGGETQYF; cdr3_nt: TGTGCCAGTACCCGGCGGGGCGGGGGGGAGACCCAGTACTTC
v_call: TRBV19; clone_size: few; d_call: NA; j_call: TRBJ1-5; cdr3_aa: CAAADSLNQPQHF; cdr3_nt: TGTGCCGCAGCGGACAGCCTGAATCAGCCCCAGCATTTT
v_call: TRBV9; clone_size: NA; d_call: TRBD1; j_call: TRBJ1-1; cdr3_aa: CASSVEGDRRNTEAFF; cdr3_nt: TGTGCCAGCAGCGTAGAAGGGGACAGGAGGAACACTGAAGCTTTCTTT
v_call: TRBV6-5; clone_size: NA; d_call: NA; j_call: TRBJ2-2; cdr3_aa: CASSSGWTGELFF; cdr3_nt: TGTGCCAGCAGTTCAGGTTGGACCGGGGAGCTGTTTTTT
v_call: TRBV2; clone_size: NA; d_call: NA; j_call: TRBJ1-2; cdr3_aa: CASSPRGGYGYTF; cdr3_nt: TGTGCCAGCAGTCCTCGAGGGGGCTATGGCTACACCTTC
v_call: TRBV5-5; clone_size: NA; d_call: NA; j_call: TRBJ1-3; cdr3_aa: CASSLASSGNTIYF; cdr3_nt: TGTGCCAGCAGCTTGGCCAGCTCTGGAAACACCATATATTTT
v_call: TRBV5-1; clone_size: NA; d_call: TRBD1; j_call: TRBJ1-2; cdr3_aa: CASSSTGTVMYGYTF; cdr3_nt: TGCGCCAGCAGCTCTACCGGGACAGTCATGTATGGCTACACCTTC
v_call: TRBV7-8; clone_size: NA; d_call: TRBD2; j_call: TRBJ2-7; cdr3_aa: CASSLGPSGAYEQYF; cdr3_nt: TGTGCCAGCAGCTTAGGCCCTAGCGGGGCCTACGAGCAGTACTTC
v_call: TRBV6-5; clone_size: once; d_call: NA; j_call: TRBJ1-1; cdr3_aa: CASSRVKTEAFF; cdr3_nt: TGTGCCAGCAGTCGGGTGAAAACTGAAGCTTTCTTT
v_call: TRBV5-1; clone_size: NA; d_call: TRBD2; j_call: TRBJ2-1; cdr3_aa: CASREREGPGWFF; cdr3_nt: TGCGCCAGCAGGGAGCGGGAGGGCCCGGGGTGGTTCTTC
v_call: TRBV30; clone_size: NA; d_call: TRBD1; j_call: TRBJ1-1; cdr3_aa: CAWSGDSWSTEAFF; cdr3_nt: TGTGCCTGGAGTGGGGACAGCTGGAGCACTGAAGCTTTCTTT
v_call: TRBV5-8; clone_size: NA; d_call: NA; j_call: TRBJ1-2; cdr3_aa: CASCRRDLEGYTF; cdr3_nt: TGTGCCAGCTGCCGACGGGATTTGGAGGGCTACACCTTC
v_call: TRBV2; clone_size: NA; d_call: NA; j_call: TRBJ2-2; cdr3_aa: CASRKEGGYGGELFF; cdr3_nt: TGTGCCAGCAGAAAGGAGGGCGGTTATGGCGGGGAGCTGTTTTTT
v_call: TRBV27; clone_size: NA; d_call: TRBD2; j_call: TRBJ2-1; cdr3_aa: CASSTTSESSYNEQFF; cdr3_nt: TGTGCCAGCAGTACCACTAGCGAGAGCTCCTACAATGAGCAGTTCTTC
v_call: TRBV6-1; clone_size: NA; d_call: TRBD1; j_call: TRBJ1-1; cdr3_aa: CASKGTGVSTEAFF; cdr3_nt: TGTGCCAGCAAGGGAACAGGGGTTAGTACTGAAGCTTTCTTT
v_call: TRBV5-1; clone_size: NA; d_call: TRBD1; j_call: TRBJ1-2; cdr3_aa: CASSTRGTGDGYTF; cdr3_nt: TGCGCCAGCAGCACGCGCGGGACAGGGGATGGCTACACCTTC
v_call: TRBV27; clone_size: NA; d_call: NA; j_call: TRBJ2-1; cdr3_aa: CASSSPRGASYNEQFF; cdr3_nt: TGTGCCAGCAGTTCCCCCCGGGGGGCTTCCTACAATGAGCAGTTCTTC
v_call: TRBV5-1; clone_size: NA; d_call: TRBD1; j_call: TRBJ2-7; cdr3_aa: CASSQTGQGNEQYF; cdr3_nt: TGCGCCAGCAGCCAAACGGGACAGGGGAACGAGCAGTACTTC
v_call: TRBV5-4; clone_size: NA; d_call: NA; j_call: TRBJ2-2; cdr3_aa: CASSRESGTGELFF; cdr3_nt: TGTGCCAGCAGCCGGGAGTCGGGCACCGGGGAGCTGTTTTTT
v_call: TRBV29-1; clone_size: once; d_call: NA; j_call: TRBJ2-1; cdr3_aa: CSVEPAAGGKAYNEQFF; cdr3_nt: TGCAGCGTTGAACCTGCCGCCGGGGGAAAGGCCTACAATGAGCAGTTCTTC
v_call: TRBV6-5; clone_size: once; d_call: TRBD2; j_call: TRBJ2-7; cdr3_aa: CATSLGGSRYEQYF; cdr3_nt: TGTGCCACGAGCTTAGGCGGGAGTAGATACGAGCAGTACTTC
v_call: TRBV7-2; clone_size: NA; d_call: TRBD2; j_call: TRBJ2-5; cdr3_aa: CASSRDGLAGGQETQYF; cdr3_nt: TGTGCCAGCAGCCGAGATGGACTAGCGGGAGGCCAAGAGACCCAGTACTTC
v_call: TRBV5-1; clone_size: once; d_call: TRBD1; j_call: TRBJ2-7; cdr3_aa: CASSLGQGAEQYF; cdr3_nt: TGCGCCAGCAGCTTGGGACAGGGTGCCGAGCAGTACTTC
v_call: TRBV18; clone_size: NA; d_call: NA; j_call: TRBJ2-5; cdr3_aa: CASSLRPQGQGETQYF; cdr3_nt: TGTGCCAGCTCACTTCGCCCGCAGGGGCAAGGGGAGACCCAGTACTTC
v_call: TRBV4-2; clone_size: NA; d_call: NA; j_call: TRBJ2-4; cdr3_aa: CASSQAGPSADIQYF; cdr3_nt: TGTGCCAGCAGCCAAGCCGGGCCCTCAGCGGACATTCAGTACTTC
v_call: TRBV4-3; clone_size: NA; d_call: NA; j_call: TRBJ2-7; cdr3_aa: CASSQGGVGSYEQYF; cdr3_nt: TGCGCCAGCAGCCAAGGGGGAGTGGGGTCCTACGAGCAGTACTTC
v_call: TRBV27; clone_size: NA; d_call: TRBD1; j_call: TRBJ2-2; cdr3_aa: CASSLKQGHVTGELFF; cdr3_nt: TGTGCCAGCAGTTTAAAACAGGGGCATGTCACCGGGGAGCTGTTTTTT
v_call: TRBV27; clone_size: once; d_call: TRBD1; j_call: TRBJ1-2; cdr3_aa: CASSSTADRGLYGYTF; cdr3_nt: TGTGCCAGCAGTTCAACGGCTGACAGGGGGCTTTATGGCTACACCTTC
v_call: TRBV4-2; clone_size: NA; d_call: NA; j_call: TRBJ1-4; cdr3_aa: CASSQEGAGNEKLFF; cdr3_nt: TGTGCCAGCAGCCAAGAAGGGGCTGGTAATGAAAAACTGTTTTTT
v_call: TRBV7-7; clone_size: NA; d_call: NA; j_call: TRBJ1-1; cdr3_aa: CASSPRGLTEAFF; cdr3_nt: TGTGCTAGCAGCCCACGGGGTCTCACTGAAGCTTTCTTT
v_call: TRBV15; clone_size: NA; d_call: NA; j_call: TRBJ2-6; cdr3_aa: CATSGTGFSGANVLTF; cdr3_nt: TGTGCCACCAGCGGAACAGGGTTCTCTGGGGCCAACGTCCTGACTTTC
v_call: TRBV9; clone_size: once; d_call: NA; j_call: TRBJ2-7; cdr3_aa: CASSVDGGVVAVSSYEQYF; cdr3_nt: TGTGCCAGCAGCGTAGACGGGGGAGTCGTAGCGGTAAGCTCCTACGAGCAGTACTTC
v_call: TRBV2; clone_size: NA; d_call: NA; j_call: TRBJ2-7; cdr3_aa: CASRTSMAAPGEQYF; cdr3_nt: TGTGCCAGCAGGACCTCCATGGCGGCCCCGGGGGAGCAGTACTTC
v_call: TRBV5-6; clone_size: NA; d_call: NA; j_call: TRBJ1-5; cdr3_aa: CASSLGSPTSFNQPQHF; cdr3_nt: TGTGCCAGCAGCTTGGGTAGCCCTACCAGCTTCAATCAGCCCCAGCATTTT
v_call: TRBV7-9; clone_size: NA; d_call: NA; j_call: TRBJ1-1; cdr3_aa: CASRVQGSVRTEAFF; cdr3_nt: TGTGCCAGCAGGGTACAGGGTTCGGTGAGGACTGAAGCTTTCTTT